The clone carrying this TCR beta chain was seen once. This sample includes further DNA sequences coding for the same CDR3. This record comes from a study of blood T cell repertoires in COVID-19. This CDR3 is built from 15 residues. J lost 5 bases, V lost 0 bases, and 6 bases had no gene match. CDR1 and CDR2 from the germline V gene are SGHRS and YFSETQ. Produced via immunoSEQ multiplex PCR; TCRdb's table is partial and in-frame only. Among some 85,000 clones listed, nearly 90% were seen once. The chain combines TRBV5-1 with TRBJ2-3; 7 positions agree with TRBD1. The sequencing sample was made of peripheral blood. The source is a man aged 50 to 59 with acute or convalescent COVID-19. The CDR3 DNA reads TGCGCCAGCAGCTTGGCGTCAGGGGGTCAAGATACGCAGTATTTT. The encoded protein is CASSLASGGQDTQYF.